This TCR beta chain originates from a study of read filtering for tumor transcriptome and immune sequencing. Study as a whole: Revised staging placed 8 or 9 patients in R-ISS I, 15 to 20 in II, six or seven in III. TCR-mapped reads were about 3.5 to 10.27 million with IR-seq versus about 75 to 1,400 with RNA-seq.

The library was built from 400 ng RNA with molecular barcoded adaptors for alpha/delta and beta/gamma chains. Each CDR3 protein is one row after TCRdb ran MiXCR on the reads. The profile shows approximately 20,000 distinct CDR3 sequences, approximately 14% of them singletons. This clonotype was seen repeatedly, ten times or more. The receptor was isolated from a donor over 35 with multiple myeloma. Material for sequencing was a population of CD138-negative cells sorted from bone marrow.

CDR3: CASSLWTGGEQYF. The CDR3 region has the DNA TGCGCCAGCAGCTTGTGGACAGGGGGCGAGCAGTACTTC. The chain carries TRBV5-1 and TRBJ2-7, with 10 nucleotides matching TRBD1. Losses at the gene ends were 1 base for V and 6 bases for J; bases not matched to a gene: 1. The CDR3 length is 13 residues. Per the germline V gene, CDR1 is SGHRS and CDR2 is YFSETQ.